These 10 T cell receptor beta chains originate from one sample sequenced in a study of PD-1 blockade in classical Hodgkin lymphoma (dated by TCRdb to 2019 to 2021). Library preparation used the immunoSEQ multiplex PCR assay. TCRdb took this table from immuneACCESS and kept in-frame rearrangements with V and J called. Such tables lack part of the clones; where checked against another copy, unresolved V genes explain under half of the gap, and the rest is unexplained. Recorded for this sample are about 61,000 clones; roughly nine tenths of them occurred a single time. 14% to 15% of the sample comes from the top ten. The time point label for this specimen denotes: cycle 1 day 1 (C1D1), immediately before nivolumab initiation. Every trial patient had relapsed after autologous stem cell transplantation, and cohorts A, B and C differed in prior brentuximab vedotin exposure. The source was peripheral blood mononuclear cells (PBMCs), collected at baseline. These receptors originate from a human donor with classical Hodgkin lymphoma.

The chain uses TRBV19 and TRBJ1-2, with D possibly TRBD1 on 5 matching bases. V dropped 7 bases and J dropped 7 bases, with 19 bases sitting between them. This CDR3 is built from 14 residues. Germline V gene data show CDR1 as LNHDA and CDR2 as SQIVND (reference sequence). This chain's CDR3 is CASNLVGGATGYTF. The CDR3, as DNA: TGTGCCAGTAATTTAGTTGGCGGGGCTACTGGCTACACCTTC. The variable domain in full, completed from reference TRBV19 and TRBJ1-2, reads DGGITQSPKYLFRKEGQNVTLSCEQNLNHDAMYWYRQDPGQGLRLIYYSQIVNDFQKGDIAEGYSVSREKKESFPLTVTSAQKNPTAFYLCASNLVGGATGYTFGSGTRLTVV.

The rearrangement links TRBV6-5 to TRBJ1-1; D unresolved. This CDR3 contains 14 residues. Trimming stripped 5 bases from V and 5 bases from J, with 15 bases between. CDR1 and CDR2 (germline): MNHEY, SVGAGI. The CDR3 sequence is CASSQEGLWTEAFF. DNA of the CDR3: TGTGCCAGCAGTCAGGAGGGCCTGTGGACTGAAGCTTTCTTT.

This sequence joins TRBV14 and TRBJ2-1; D remains unclear. This CDR3 comprises 12 residues. The germline V gene has CDR1 SGHDN and CDR2 FVKESK. The V end was cut by 4 bases, the J end by 9 bases, with 10 bases between. CDR3 nucleotides: TGTGCCAGCAGCCTTGGGTTCGCTGAGCAGTTCTTC. Translation: CASSLGFAEQFF. Full variable domain (rest looked up from reference TRBV14 and TRBJ2-1): EAGVTQFPSHSVIEKGQTVTLRCDPISGHDNLYWYRRVMGKEIKFLLHFVKESKQDESGMPNNRFLAERTGGTYSTLKVQPAELEDSGVYFCASSLGFAEQFFGPGTRLTVL.

CDR3 region: CASSLGSTRTHTQYF. CDR3 DNA: TGTGCCAGCAGCTTAGGGTCGACCCGAACCCATACGCAGTATTTT. The chain has TRBV13 and TRBJ2-3; D is unresolved. V lost 0 bases and J lost 7, with 14 bases in between. The CDR3 spans 15 residues. Germline V gene lookup returns CDR1 PRHDT and CDR2 FYEKMQ (reference sequence).

A single count supports this clone. The chain employs TRBV15 and TRBJ1-2; maybe TRBD1 (5 bases). CDR3 length equals 15 residues. CDR1 and CDR2 from the germline V gene are LNHNV and YYDKDF (reference sequence). V lost 0 bases and J 4 bases, leaving 12 bases between the germline ends. The CDR3 DNA sequence: TGTGCCACCAGCAGAGATCTGGGGGACCTCTATGGCTACACCTTC. Translation: CATSRDLGDLYGYTF. The whole variable domain, filled in from reference TRBV15 and TRBJ1-2, reads DAMVIQNPRYQVTQFGKPVTLSCSQTLNHNVMYWYQQKSSQAPKLLFHYYDKDFNNEADTPDNFQSRRPNTSFCFLDIRSPGLGDTAMYLCATSRDLGDLYGYTFGSGTRLTVV.

This CDR3 is CASSPQGRIEKLFF. DNA for the CDR3: TGTGCCAGCTCACCCCAGGGTCGGATCGAAAAACTGTTTTTT. V and J are TRBV18 and TRBJ1-4; D may be TRBD1 (5 bases). Germline V gene sequence: CDR1 KGHSH, CDR2 LQKENI. The CDR3 is 14 amino acids. Trimming took off 3 bases at V and 8 bases at J, with 13 bases between the two ends.

The V and J genes are TRBV10-3 and TRBJ1-2; D gene uncertain. This CDR3 is built from 15 residues. With 0 bases removed from V and 6 bases from J, the gap between germline ends came to 14 bases. Looked up from germline, CDR1 is ENHRY and CDR2 is SYGVKD. The CDR3 region is CAISESFPLRDGYTF. The CDR3 DNA reads TGTGCCATCAGTGAGTCGTTTCCTCTCCGGGATGGCTACACCTTC.

The V and J genes are TRBV7-7 and TRBJ1-2, with D unclear. CDR1 is SSHAT, CDR2 FNYEAQ, per germline (reference sequence). The CDR3 is 16 residues long. V shed 4 bases and J shed 4 bases, with 19 bases lying between them. Here the CDR3 DNA reads TGTGCCAGCAGCTGTCTTTCTTGCCGAAAGACCTATGGCTACACCTTC. Translated, it gives CASSCLSCRKTYGYTF.

The J gene is TRBJ1-4, the V gene TRBV30; 8 bases are a match to TRBD1. V dropped 2 bases and J dropped 5; count of bases not matched to a gene: 10. CDR1 and CDR2 (germline): GTSNPN, SVGIG (reference sequence). This CDR3 has 16 amino acids. DNA for the CDR3: TGTGCCTGGAGTTTACATGGGACAGGAGTAAATGAAAAACTGTTTTTT. Translated: CAWSLHGTGVNEKLFF.

This chain uses TRBV20-1 with TRBJ1-3; TRBD1 is a possible D gene (5 bases). The germline V and J ends were trimmed by 5 bases and 8 bases, with 10 bases remaining between them. CDR3 length: 11 residues. Germline V gene data show CDR1 as DFQATT and CDR2 as SNEGSKA (reference sequence). The CDR3 is CSASGVDTIYF. The DNA of the CDR3 is TGCAGTGCTTCGGGGGTTGACACCATATATTTT.